One and the same sample provided the 16 T cell receptor beta chains below, sequenced in a study of cytomegalovirus exposure and HLA in healthy donors. This PCR relied on a set of 60 Vbeta primers and 13 Jbeta primers. Clones were sequenced by immunoSEQ multiplex PCR, and TCRdb holds only the in-frame ones, with some missing. The repertoire holds about 98,000 clones, with approximately 70% as singletons. Material for sequencing was PBMCs. The origin of the receptors is a man in his forties or fifties in good health and CMV-seronegative.

The V and J genes are TRBV10-1 and TRBJ2-7; tentatively, D is TRBD1 (6 bases). CDR3 length equals 14 residues. Germline V lookup: CDR1 WNHNN, CDR2 SYGVQD (reference sequence). V was shortened by 5 bases and J by 2 bases, with 13 bases between the two germline ends. In DNA form, the CDR3 reads TGCGCCAGCAGTAAAGGACAGAACCCCTACGAGCAGTACTTC. Protein: CASSKGQNPYEQYF.

The chain recombines TRBV10-3 with TRBJ1-2; TRBD1 might be the D (5 bases). V was pared by 2 bases and J by 7 bases, with 11 bases between. The CDR3 length is 13 residues. CDR1 is ENHRY, CDR2 SYGVKD, per germline. The CDR3 protein is CAISEAQGGGYTF. The CDR3 bases are TGTGCCATCAGTGAGGCGCAGGGAGGTGGCTACACCTTC.

This clone came up a few times. The chain links TRBV5-1 to TRBJ2-3; possible D gene TRBD1, 5 bases. V lost 2 bases and J lost 10, with 11 bases in between. CDR1 SGHRS and CDR2 YFSETQ come from the germline V gene. This CDR3 has 12 amino acids. Here the CDR3 reads CASSLTQGPQYF. CDR3 bases: TGCGCCAGCAGCTTAACGCAGGGCCCGCAGTATTTT.

The V and J genes are TRBV7-9 and TRBJ1-2; a weak D match, TRBD1 (5 bases). Trimming cost V 1 base and J 5 bases, with 8 bases left between them. Germline assignment: CDR1 SEHNR and CDR2 FQNEAQ (reference sequence). The CDR3 contains 13 residues. CDR3 residues: CASSLVQGYGYTF. The CDR3 DNA sequence: TGTGCCAGCAGCTTAGTGCAGGGATATGGCTACACCTTC. Combining the CDR3 with reference TRBV7-9 and TRBJ1-2 gives the whole variable domain DTGVSQNPRHKITKRGQNVTFRCDPISEHNRLYWYRQTLGQGPEFLTYFQNEAQLEKSRLLSDRFSAERPKGSFSTLEIQRTEQGDSAMYLCASSLVQGYGYTFGSGTRLTVV.

This clone was observed a handful of times. J is TRBJ1-1 and V is TRBV30; tentatively, D is TRBD1 (5 bases). V lost 1 base, J lost 5 bases, and 8 bases lay in between. Looked up from germline, CDR1 is GTSNPN and CDR2 is SVGIG (reference sequence). The CDR3 covers 12 residues. The CDR3 protein is CAWSGSGTEAFF. The CDR3 DNA reads TGTGCCTGGAGTGGGTCAGGGACTGAAGCTTTCTTT.

The rearrangement links TRBV27 to TRBJ1-4; D may be TRBD1 (6 bases). Germline lookup yields CDR1 MNHEY and CDR2 SMNVEV (reference sequence). V shed 6 bases and J shed 0 bases, with 14 bases lying between them. The CDR3 is 16 amino acids. The CDR3 loop is CASRRRTVATNEKLFF. As DNA, the CDR3 is TGTGCCAGCAGGAGAAGGACAGTCGCAACTAATGAAAAACTGTTTTTT. The variable domain in full, completed from reference TRBV27 and TRBJ1-4, reads EAQVTQNPRYLITVTGKKLTVTCSQNMNHEYMSWYRQDPGLGLRQIYYSMNVEVTDKGDVPEGYKVSRKEKRNFPLILESPSPNQTSLYFCASRRRTVATNEKLFFGSGTQLSVL.

CDR3 sequence: CATGGSTDTQYF. CDR3 DNA: TGTGCCACGGGCGGGAGCACAGATACGCAGTATTTT. The gene calls are TRBV6-6 and TRBJ2-3; tentatively, D is TRBD2 (5 bases). Germline CDR1 is MNHNY and CDR2 is SVGAGI (reference sequence). The CDR3 totals 12 residues. Deletions cut 10 bases from V and 0 bases from J, with 8 bases between.

With respect to this clone: An end of the junction differs from the germline gene, which may be a read error. This chain connects TRBV5-6 to TRBJ2-7; D possibly corresponds to TRBD1 (6 bases). In germline, CDR1 is SGHDT, CDR2 YYEEEE. There are 15 residues in the CDR3. CDR3 nucleotides: TGTGCCAGCAGCTTGGGAGGTCAGGGGCCCTACGAGCAGTGCTTC. Translating it yields CASSLGGQGPYEQCF.

The genes are TRBV4-1 and TRBJ2-5; 10 positions match TRBD2. The end of the DNA is better explained by TRBJ2-7, so the J call may be wrong. The CDR3 contains 17 residues. The germline CDR1 and CDR2 sequences are MGHRA and YSYEKL. This CDR3 is CASSQGITGTSVYEQYF. For the CDR3, the DNA is TGCGCCAGCAGCCAAGGAATTACCGGGACTAGCGTCTACGAGCAGTACTTC.

The chain is built from TRBV28 and TRBJ2-7; 11 nucleotides align to TRBD1. V shed 3 bases, J shed 9 bases, and the junction held 10 bases outside the gene matches. Germline V lookup: CDR1 MDHEN, CDR2 SYDVKM. The CDR3 spans 15 residues. The DNA of the CDR3 is TGTGCCAGCAGTTTGCCGGGACAGGGGGGCGGAGGGCAGTACTTC. It is translated as CASSLPGQGGGGQYF.

The chain is built from TRBV10-2 and TRBJ1-1; no reliable D call. Trimming cost V 4 bases and J 1 base, with 10 bases left between them. Germline V CDR1 and CDR2: WSHSY, SAAADI. This CDR3 region has 14 residues. The CDR3 DNA reads as TGCGCCAGCAGTGCTCTAACAGAGAACACTGAAGCTTTCTTT. Amino acids: CASSALTENTEAFF.

The chain carries TRBV5-1 and TRBJ2-3, with 11 bases identical to TRBD2. The V and J ends lost 0 bases and 3 bases, in that order; junction bases with no gene match: 6. The CDR3 length is 17 residues. The germline V gene encodes CDR1 SGHRS and CDR2 YFSETQ. The DNA of the CDR3 is TGCGCCAGCAGCTTGGCCACTAGCGGGAGACGGACAGATACGCAGTATTTT. It codes for CASSLATSGRRTDTQYF.

The rearrangement uses TRBV7-9 and TRBJ2-1; TRBD1 matches 9 bases. The CDR3 has 15 amino acids. Trimming cost V 5 bases and J 8 bases; bases outside gene matches: 10. Germline CDR1 and CDR2: SEHNR and FQNEAQ (reference sequence). CDR3 residues: CASSGKGQGWDEQFF. CDR3 bases: TGTGCCAGCAGCGGTAAGGGACAGGGTTGGGATGAGCAGTTCTTC.

This chain uses TRBV19 with TRBJ2-2; the match to TRBD1 covers 11 bases. This CDR3 has 21 residues. The germline gives CDR1 LNHDA, CDR2 SQIVND (reference sequence). The J segment lost 6 bases and the V segment lost 6 bases, leaving 24 bases of the junction unmatched. In DNA form, the CDR3 reads TGTGCCAGTAGCGAGAGGACAGGGGGCGCTTTTTTCTCCCAAACTGCCGGGGAGCTGTTTTTT. It specifies CASSERTGGAFFSQTAGELFF.

The chain couples TRBV15 to TRBJ2-3; TRBD1 matches at 7 bases. V lost 0 bases to trimming and J lost 6 bases; unmatched junction nucleotides: 0. This CDR3 is 13 amino acids long. In germline, CDR1 is LNHNV, CDR2 YYDKDF (reference sequence). CDR3 sequence (DNA): TGTGCCACCAGCAGAGACAGGGGGGATACGCAGTATTTT. Translation: CATSRDRGDTQYF.

The CDR3 region is CASSSPGRSTTGYGYTF. The DNA of the CDR3 is TGCGCCAGCAGCTCGCCCGGACGGAGTACCACGGGATATGGCTACACCTTC. The chain links TRBV4-1 to TRBJ1-2; D ambiguous. The CDR3 sequence is 17 residues long. The germline V and J ends were trimmed by 5 bases and 5 bases, with 24 bases remaining between them. CDR1 and CDR2 (germline): MGHRA, YSYEKL.